This record looks at one TCR beta chain sequence and its context. The CDR3 has 16 residues. Trimming cost V 5 bases and J 1 base, with 18 bases left between them. Per the germline V gene, CDR1 is SGHRS and CDR2 is YFSETQ. Recruited during active infection, patients (from Seattle) were subsequently followed longitudinally. This entry is derived from a study of blood T cell repertoires in COVID-19. Study context: Sites in the United States, Italy and Spain provided acute and convalescent COVID-19 samples. T cells, B-cell-depleted T cells, or PBMCs supplied cDNA or gDNA.

TCRdb's table, derived via immunoSEQ multiplex PCR, lists solely in-frame clones and lacks some. Among roughly 180,000 clones listed, around 80% were seen once. This sequence originates from a woman in her forties with COVID-19, enrolled during active disease. V is TRBV5-1 and J is TRBJ1-1; D may be TRBD1 (6 bases). Source material: peripheral blood. The chain's CDR3 is CASRSDWGQANTEAFF. CDR3 coding DNA: TGCGCCAGCAGATCTGACTGGGGGCAGGCGAACACTGAAGCTTTCTTT.